This TCR beta chain was profiled in a study of shared T cell receptors in the human thymus. TCRdb's table, derived via immunoSEQ multiplex PCR, lists solely in-frame clones and lacks some. The table lists about 380,000 clones, 85% to 95% of them singletons. The CDR3 runs 17 residues. Trimming shortened V by 5 bases and J by 2 bases, and 19 bases separated the two germline ends. Germline CDR1 reads MNHEY; CDR2 reads SMNVEV (reference sequence). The chain carries TRBV27 and TRBJ2-1; tentative D call: TRBD1 (6 bases). The sequence came from a human donor. Sample: thymocytes. The CDR3 protein is CASSTAGDRPAYNEQFF. The CDR3 coding sequence is TGTGCCAGCAGTACCGCAGGGGATCGGCCGGCCTACAATGAGCAGTTCTTC.